This T cell receptor (beta chain) originates from a study of T cell responses to AZD1222 COVID-19 vaccine. Per the germline V gene, CDR1 is SGHNT and CDR2 is YYREEE (reference sequence). V gave up 10 bases and J gave up 7 bases; unmatched junction bases: 12. The CDR3 extends over 15 amino acids. TCRdb's table, derived via immunoSEQ multiplex PCR, lists solely in-frame clones and lacks some. The table shows 160,000 or so clones, with approximately 91% occurring only once. Material: peripheral blood, obtained on day 0 of AZD1222 vaccination. The sequence came from an adult in good health. The J gene is TRBJ2-5, the V gene TRBV5-4; 14 bases agree with TRBD2. The CDR3 DNA reads as TGTGCCTGCGGGACTAGCGGGGGCGCCAAGGGGACCCAGTACTTC. Its protein is CACGTSGGAKGTQYF.